A single sample is the source of the 2 T cell receptor beta chains below, sequenced in a study of T cells in localized non-small cell lung cancer. TCRdb keeps only in-frame clones here, not all; method: immunoSEQ multiplex PCR. The sample shows roughly 3,700 clones, approximately 25% of them seen only once. Sequencing was performed on lung tumor tissue, taken before any cancer treatment. The receptor source for this set is a woman aged 35 to 69 with stage I lung adenocarcinoma.

The chain recombines TRBV6-8 with TRBJ1-2; D remains unclear. Germline V gives CDR1 MNHGY, CDR2 SAAAGT. V lost 10 bases and J 2 bases, leaving 11 bases between the germline ends. This CDR3 has 12 residues. This CDR3 reads CATRSRNYGYTF. The CDR3 DNA reads as TGTGCCACCAGGTCCCGAAACTATGGCTACACCTTC.

By proportion, this clone is medium-sized. In DNA form, the CDR3 reads TGTGCCAGCAGTTACCTCCCTACGACTGAAGCTTTCTTT. This codes for CASSYLPTTEAFF. The chain links TRBV6-8 to TRBJ1-1; no definite D call. Trimming cost V 2 bases and J 5 bases, with 9 bases left between them. The CDR3 sequence is 13 residues long. CDR1 and CDR2 (germline): MNHGY, SAAAGT.